The subject of this entry is one T cell receptor beta chain. Method: immunoSEQ multiplex PCR; TCRdb's copy keeps in-frame clones and lacks some. Of around 100,000 clones in the sample, around 89% were seen once. This sample was taken from a study of control samples from healthy donors and cancer patients. The receptor was derived from a man in his 60s with lung cancer. Source material: PBMCs.

CDR3 sequence reads: CASNEGSLNYGYTF. The CDR3 DNA reads as TGCGCCAGCAATGAGGGGAGCTTAAACTATGGCTACACCTTC. This chain uses TRBV5-1 with TRBJ1-2; TRBD1 is a possible D gene (5 bases). This CDR3 has 14 amino acids. In germline, CDR1 is SGHRS, CDR2 YFSETQ. Trimming shortened V by 6 bases and J by 2 bases, and 14 bases separated the two germline ends.